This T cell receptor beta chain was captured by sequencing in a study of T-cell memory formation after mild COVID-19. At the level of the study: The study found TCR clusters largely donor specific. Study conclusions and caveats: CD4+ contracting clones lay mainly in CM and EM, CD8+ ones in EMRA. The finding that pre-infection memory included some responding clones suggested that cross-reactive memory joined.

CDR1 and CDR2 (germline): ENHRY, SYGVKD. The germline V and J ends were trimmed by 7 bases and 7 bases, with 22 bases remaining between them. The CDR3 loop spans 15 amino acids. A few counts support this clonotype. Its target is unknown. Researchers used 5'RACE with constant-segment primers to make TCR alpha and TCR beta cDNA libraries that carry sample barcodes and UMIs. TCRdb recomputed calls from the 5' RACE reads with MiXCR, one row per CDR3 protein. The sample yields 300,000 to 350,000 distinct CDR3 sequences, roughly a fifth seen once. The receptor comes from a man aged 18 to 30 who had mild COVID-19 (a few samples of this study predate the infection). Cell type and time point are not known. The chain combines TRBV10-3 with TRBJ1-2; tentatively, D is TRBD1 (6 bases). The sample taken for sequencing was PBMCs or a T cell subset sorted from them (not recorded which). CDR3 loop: CAITQEDRTPLGYTF. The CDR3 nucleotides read TGTGCCATCACCCAAGAGGACAGAACGCCCCTTGGCTACACCTTC.